The next 19 T cell receptor beta chains were all read from a single sample in a study of blood T cell repertoires in COVID-19. The method was immunoSEQ multiplex PCR; TCRdb's version includes in-frame clones alone and lacks a portion of them. The data show approximately 66,000 clones, with about 86% seen just once and about 7% held by the top ten. Sequencing input: peripheral blood. These receptors all stem from a man in his fifties or sixties with active COVID-19.

The CDR3 sequence: CASSSTGSPGTDTQYF. CDR3 nucleotide sequence: TGTGCCAGCAGTTCAACAGGGTCACCGGGCACAGATACGCAGTATTTT. The rearrangement joins TRBV6-7 to TRBJ2-3, with a tentative D call TRBD1 (6 bases). TRBV6-7 counts as an open reading frame of uncertain function. The CDR3 covers 16 residues. Trimming removed 4 bases from V and 1 base from J, with 15 bases in between.

V and J are TRBV19 and TRBJ1-1; D is undetermined. The CDR3 has 13 residues. Germline loops: CDR1 LNHDA, CDR2 SQIVND (reference sequence). Trimming cost V 5 bases and J 5 bases, with 12 bases left between them. CDR3 residues: CASSPPAGTEAFF. DNA of the CDR3: TGTGCCAGTAGTCCCCCGGCCGGGACTGAAGCTTTCTTT.

The rearrangement links TRBV12-5 to TRBJ2-1; D not resolved. V was shortened by 4 bases and J by 0 bases, with 10 bases between the two germline ends. The CDR3 consists of 15 residues. Looked up from germline, CDR1 is LGHNT and CDR2 is FRNRAP. The CDR3 reads CASGSGGISYNEQFF. The CDR3 region has the DNA TGTGCTAGTGGTTCCGGTGGTATCTCCTACAATGAGCAGTTCTTC.

This chain joins TRBV6-6 and TRBJ2-3, with D possibly being TRBD1 (7 bases). V lost 10 bases and J lost 2, with 16 bases in between. The CDR3 length is 14 residues. The germline gives CDR1 MNHNY, CDR2 SVGAGI (reference sequence). CDR3 sequence (DNA): TGTGCCACCCAGGGGGGAAGGCTCACAGATACGCAGTATTTT. It is translated as CATQGGRLTDTQYF.

This clone was counted only a few times. The chain has TRBV5-6 and TRBJ1-6; 7 nucleotides align to TRBD1. The CDR3 consists of 16 residues. Germline loops: CDR1 SGHDT, CDR2 YYEEEE. V lost 0 bases to trimming and J lost 13 bases; unmatched junction nucleotides: 13. The DNA of the CDR3 is TGTGCCAGCAGCTTGGTGCCCACAGGGGAATCTCCCCCCCTCCACTTT. This encodes CASSLVPTGESPPLHF.

This rearrangement joins TRBV14 to TRBJ2-3; no definite D call. Deletions cut 2 bases from V and 6 bases from J, with 15 bases between. Germline CDR1 is SGHDN and CDR2 is FVKESK. The CDR3 has 15 amino acids. In nucleotides, the CDR3 is TGTGCCAGCAGCCAAAACCAGGCTTACACGGATACGCAGTATTTT. Protein: CASSQNQAYTDTQYF.

The CDR3 sequence: CASSPYRGPNEQFF. Written as DNA, the CDR3 is TGTGCCAGCTCACCATACAGGGGGCCCAATGAGCAGTTCTTC. The V gene is TRBV18, the J gene TRBJ2-1; 9 bases are shared with TRBD1. Germline-derived CDR1 and CDR2 are KGHSH and LQKENI. The junction had 2 bases not matched to a gene; V was cut back by 2 bases and J by 6 bases. This CDR3 has 14 amino acids.

This chain joins TRBV11-2 and TRBJ2-1, with 7 positions matching TRBD1. Germline V gives CDR1 SGHAT, CDR2 FQNNGV. J was trimmed by 15 bases and V by 5 bases; bases with no gene match: 13. The CDR3 runs 13 residues. Here the CDR3 reads CASSRAITGDRFF. CDR3 nucleotides: TGTGCCAGCAGCAGAGCAATCACAGGGGACCGGTTCTTC.

The sample holds one count of this clone. The chain joins TRBV5-4 to TRBJ2-1; maybe TRBD1 (5 bases). Germline V CDR1 and CDR2: SGHNT, YYREEE (reference sequence). This CDR3 has 16 amino acids. Trimming pared 0 bases from V and 10 bases from J, leaving 20 bases between. The CDR3 DNA reads as TGTGCCAGCAGCTTGGTAGGGGCCCCCGGTGATCAAGAGCAGTTCTTC. It is translated as CASSLVGAPGDQEQFF.

The chain combines TRBV18 with TRBJ2-5; D gene ambiguous. Per the germline V gene, CDR1 is KGHSH and CDR2 is LQKENI. V gave up 0 bases and J gave up 1 base, with 9 bases separating them. The CDR3 covers 15 residues. DNA for the CDR3: TGTGCCAGCTCACCACCGGCCCGGAGCCAAGAGACCCAGTACTTC. Residues: CASSPPARSQETQYF.

V is TRBV7-9 and J is TRBJ1-1; the match to TRBD1 covers 10 bases. The CDR3 has 15 residues. The junction had 8 bases not matched to a gene; V was cut back by 5 bases and J by 5 bases. Germline V gene sequence: CDR1 SEHNR, CDR2 FQNEAQ (reference sequence). In nucleotides, the CDR3 is TGTGCCAGCAGCCGGGGGGACAGGGGTTTTACTGAAGCTTTCTTT. Translated, it gives CASSRGDRGFTEAFF.

The V call is TRBV6-1, the J call TRBJ1-5; 7 bases map to TRBD1. This CDR3 is 16 amino acids long. V lost 4 bases and J lost 6; bases outside the gene matches: 12. Germline values: CDR1 MNHNS, CDR2 SASEGT. CDR3 DNA sequence: TGTGCCAGCAGTGGGACGGGGACAGTAGGTACTCAGCCCCAGCATTTT. It translates to CASSGTGTVGTQPQHF.

The rearrangement uses TRBV27 and TRBJ2-1; 10 bases map to TRBD2. V trimming: 5 bases; J trimming: 8 bases; junction bases outside the gene matches: 9. This CDR3 is 15 amino acids long. CDR1 is MNHEY, CDR2 SMNVEV, per germline (reference sequence). CDR3 loop: CASSTKRGGRDEQFF. In nucleotides, the CDR3 is TGTGCCAGCAGTACGAAGCGGGGGGGCCGGGATGAGCAGTTCTTC.

This chain connects TRBV30 to TRBJ2-7, with 7 bases lining up with TRBD2. The length of the CDR3 is 12 residues. V shed 3 bases and J 4 bases; nucleotides not matched to a gene: 3. Germline assignment: CDR1 GTSNPN and CDR2 SVGIG (reference sequence). CDR3 amino acids: CAWSRGGYEQYV. As DNA, the CDR3 is TGTGCCTGGAGCCGCGGGGGTTACGAGCAGTACGTC.

The table lists this clone with a few counts. The chain has TRBV7-8 and TRBJ1-5; TRBD1 is a possible D gene (5 bases). The CDR3 has 14 amino acids. V dropped 1 base and J dropped 2 bases, with 6 bases sitting between them. The germline CDR1 and CDR2 sequences are SGHVS and FQNEAQ. In nucleotides, the CDR3 is TGTGCCAGCAGCTTAGTAGGGGGCAATCAGCCCCAGCATTTT. The encoded protein is CASSLVGGNQPQHF. Drawing the rest from reference TRBV7-8 and TRBJ1-5, the complete variable domain is GAGVSQSPRYKVAKRGQDVALRCDPISGHVSLFWYQQALGQGPEFLTYFQNEAQLDKSGLPSDRFFAERPEGSVSTLKIQRTQQEDSAVYLCASSLVGGNQPQHFGDGTRLSIL.

This rearrangement joins TRBV5-1 to TRBJ2-3, with a weak D call TRBD2 (6 bases). Germline V gives CDR1 SGHRS, CDR2 YFSETQ. Trimming removed 0 bases from V and 5 bases from J, with 13 bases in between. The length of the CDR3 is 15 residues. The CDR3 region is CASSLGAGPRDTQYF. CDR3 in DNA: TGCGCCAGCAGCTTGGGCGCGGGGCCTAGAGATACGCAGTATTTT.

This rearrangement joins TRBV3-1 (or the pseudogene TRBV3-2) to TRBJ1-1; D unresolved. Trimming shortened V by 3 bases and J by 0 bases, and 11 bases separated the two germline ends. Germline V gene data show CDR1 as LGHDT and CDR2 as YNNKEL (reference sequence). This CDR3 contains 15 residues. CDR3 in DNA: TGTGCCAGCAGCCACTCGGGTACTTTGAACACTGAAGCTTTCTTT. It encodes CASSHSGTLNTEAFF.

The genes are TRBV3-1 (or the pseudogene TRBV3-2) and TRBJ2-7; TRBD1 might be the D (6 bases). V lost 4 bases and J lost 2, with 21 bases in between. Germline V CDR1 and CDR2: LGHDT, YNNKEL (reference sequence). The CDR3 is made up of 17 amino acids. CDR3 sequence reads: CASSRSSPRGRTYEQYF. Written as DNA, the CDR3 is TGTGCCAGCAGCCGCTCATCGCCCAGGGGACGAACCTACGAGCAGTACTTC.

The rearrangement joins TRBV5-1 to TRBJ2-1; D not certain. Trimming left V 0 bases short and J 12 bases short, with 10 bases between. The CDR3 has 12 residues. Germline V gene lookup returns CDR1 SGHRS and CDR2 YFSETQ. The CDR3 spells CASSLGESRQFF. The CDR3 nucleotides are TGCGCCAGCAGCTTGGGCGAGAGTCGGCAGTTCTTC.